These 28 T cell receptor beta chains were all obtained from the same sample, sequenced in a study of lymphopenia after photon versus proton radiotherapy. The repertoire was sequenced with immunoSEQ multiplex PCR; TCRdb's copy has only in-frame clones and lacks some. Among 150,000 to 200,000 clones listed, approximately 86% were seen once. The material sequenced was peripheral blood, taken from a patient treated with photon-based radiotherapy. The receptors originated from a man aged 45-65 years with gastric cancer.

The chain couples TRBV21-1 to TRBJ2-2. TRBV21-1 is classified as a pseudogene. The CDR3 length is 18 residues. The CDR3 protein is CASSNIRDVAIDTGELFF. The CDR3 DNA reads as TGTGCCAGCAGCAATATCAGGGACGTGGCAATCGACACCGGGGAGCTGTTTTTT.

The chain recombines TRBV11-3 with TRBJ2-2; 10 bases are shared with TRBD1. Germline V gene lookup returns CDR1 SGHNT and CDR2 YENEEA. The trim removed 5 bases at V and 7 bases at J, leaving 7 bases unmatched. The CDR3 sequence is 15 residues long. CDR3 coding DNA: TGTGCCAGCAGCCCGGGACAGGGGTCCAGCGGGGAGCTGTTTTTT. Translating it yields CASSPGQGSSGELFF. Complete variable domain (other parts from reference TRBV11-3 and TRBJ2-2): EAGVVQSPRYKIIEKKQPVAFWCNPISGHNTLYWYLQNLGQGPELLIRYENEEAVDDSQLPKDRFSAERLKGVDSTLKIQPAELGDSAVYLCASSPGQGSSGELFFGEGSRLTVL.

This chain joins TRBV19 and TRBJ1-2; tentatively, D is TRBD1 (6 bases). V shed 5 bases and J shed 3 bases, with 16 bases lying between them. The germline gives CDR1 LNHDA, CDR2 SQIVND (reference sequence). The CDR3 is made up of 15 amino acids. CDR3: CASSSHRVSDYGYTF. As DNA, the CDR3 is TGTGCCAGTAGTTCCCACAGGGTGTCGGACTATGGCTACACCTTC.

The V call is TRBV9, the J call TRBJ2-7; maybe TRBD2 (6 bases). The germline V gene encodes CDR1 SGDLS and CDR2 YYNGEE. Trimming stripped 3 bases from V and 3 bases from J, with 13 bases between. The CDR3 sequence is 14 residues long. Written as DNA, the CDR3 is TGTGCCAGCAGCGGGGGTAGCGGATACTACGAGCAGTACTTC. Protein: CASSGGSGYYEQYF.

V is TRBV19 and J is TRBJ2-2; D tentatively fits TRBD1 or TRBD2 (5 bases each). The CDR3 is 16 amino acids. V gave up 3 bases and J gave up 5 bases, with 16 bases separating them. Germline lookup yields CDR1 LNHDA and CDR2 SQIVND (reference sequence). Here the CDR3 reads CASSMGVGGVTGELFF. The CDR3 DNA reads TGTGCCAGTAGTATGGGAGTTGGGGGAGTGACCGGGGAGCTGTTTTTT.

The CDR3 DNA sequence: TGTGCCAGCAGTTACTCGAAGCGAGAATACGAGCAGTACTTC. Translated: CASSYSKREYEQYF. The J gene is TRBJ2-7, the V gene TRBV6-5; D not certain. The CDR3 length is 14 residues. The germline V and J ends were trimmed by 0 bases and 4 bases, with 10 bases remaining between them. Per germline, CDR1 MNHEY and CDR2 SVGAGI.

The chain carries TRBV27 and TRBJ2-7; D is possibly TRBD1 (6 bases). The V gene lost 6 bases and the J gene lost 0 bases, with 9 bases spanning the gap. Germline assignment: CDR1 MNHEY and CDR2 SMNVEV (reference sequence). The CDR3 runs to 13 residues. The CDR3 DNA reads as TGTGCCAGCAGCACAGGGTACTCCTACGAGCAGTACTTC. Translating gives CASSTGYSYEQYF.

V and J are TRBV15 and TRBJ1-3; D is unclear. The germline V gene has CDR1 LNHNV and CDR2 YYDKDF (reference sequence). This CDR3 is built from 16 residues. The V gene lost 0 bases and the J gene lost 0 bases, with 9 bases spanning the gap. CDR3 DNA: TGTGCCACCAGCAGAGAGGGCTCACTCTCTGGAAACACCATATATTTT. It yields the protein CATSREGSLSGNTIYF. The full variable domain, rest sourced from reference TRBV15 and TRBJ1-3, is DAMVIQNPRYQVTQFGKPVTLSCSQTLNHNVMYWYQQKSSQAPKLLFHYYDKDFNNEADTPDNFQSRRPNTSFCFLDIRSPGLGDTAMYLCATSREGSLSGNTIYFGEGSWLTVV.

This clone has only one observation. The gene calls are TRBV28 and TRBJ2-4; 8 positions match TRBD1. The CDR3 runs 15 residues. CDR1 MDHEN and CDR2 SYDVKM come from the germline V gene. V shed 7 bases, J shed 6 bases, and the junction held 11 bases outside the gene matches. CDR3 nucleotide sequence: TGTGCCAGCACCATAGACGTAGGACAGGGAAACATTCAGTACTTC. Encoded protein: CASTIDVGQGNIQYF.

The rearrangement uses TRBV19 and TRBJ2-5; D is tentatively TRBD1 or TRBD2 (5 bases each). CDR1 and CDR2 (germline): LNHDA, SQIVND (reference sequence). The length of the CDR3 is 13 residues. Trimming pared 1 base from V and 5 bases from J, leaving 8 bases between. The CDR3 DNA sequence: TGTGCCAGTAGTATAGCGGGACGGGAGACCCAGTACTTC. Translated, it gives CASSIAGRETQYF.

The chain combines TRBV4-1 with TRBJ2-1, with 15 nucleotides matching TRBD2. This CDR3 region has 19 residues. CDR1 is MGHRA, CDR2 YSYEKL, per germline. V trimming: 3 bases; J trimming: 6 bases; junction bases outside the gene matches: 12. CDR3 sequence reads: CASSHPFGTSGRLGNEQFF. The CDR3, as DNA: TGCGCCAGCAGCCATCCCTTCGGGACTAGCGGGAGGTTAGGCAATGAGCAGTTCTTC.

This clone has only a few counts. The chain couples TRBV6-1 to TRBJ1-5; D unclear. Between the trimmed V and J ends, which lost 2 bases and 4 bases, there was a span of 12 bases. The V gene's germline CDR1 is MNHNS and CDR2 SASEGT. CDR3 size: 15 residues. CDR3 loop: CASSEWYRINQPQHF. The DNA of the CDR3 is TGTGCCAGCAGTGAATGGTACAGAATTAATCAGCCCCAGCATTTT.

V gene TRBV7-9 combines with J gene TRBJ1-5; D gene unclear. The CDR3 contains 16 residues. Trimming pared 1 base from V and 8 bases from J, leaving 18 bases between. Germline CDR1 reads SEHNR; CDR2 reads FQNEAQ (reference sequence). The CDR3 sequence is CASSLESGLSREPQHF. The CDR3 DNA reads as TGTGCCAGCAGCTTAGAATCCGGACTGAGTCGCGAGCCCCAGCATTTT. Full variable domain (rest looked up from reference TRBV7-9 and TRBJ1-5): DTGVSQNPRHKITKRGQNVTFRCDPISEHNRLYWYRQTLGQGPEFLTYFQNEAQLEKSRLLSDRFSAERPKGSFSTLEIQRTEQGDSAMYLCASSLESGLSREPQHFGDGTRLSIL.

The chain joins TRBV7-9 to TRBJ2-7; 10 bases line up with TRBD1. This CDR3 is built from 16 residues. Germline loops: CDR1 SEHNR, CDR2 FQNEAQ (reference sequence). The V and J ends lost 4 bases and 2 bases, in that order; junction bases with no gene match: 8. The CDR3 here is CASSSFGTGDPYEQYF. The CDR3 DNA reads TGTGCCAGCAGCTCCTTCGGGACAGGGGATCCCTACGAGCAGTACTTC.

The chain's CDR3 is CASKGGSSGTGELFF. The DNA of the CDR3 is TGCGCCAGCAAGGGCGGGAGTTCGGGCACCGGGGAGCTGTTTTTT. The chain employs TRBV5-1 and TRBJ2-2, with 7 positions matching TRBD2. CDR3 length: 15 residues. Germline V gene data show CDR1 as SGHRS and CDR2 as YFSETQ. V lost 6 bases and J lost 4; bases outside the gene matches: 9.

The chain joins TRBV30 to TRBJ2-7, with 10 bases that match TRBD2. CDR1 is GTSNPN and CDR2 is SVGIG in the germline V gene (reference sequence). Unmatched junction bases numbered 8, after V lost 0 bases and J lost 6 bases. The CDR3 loop spans 15 amino acids. CDR3: CAWSVSSGRASEQYF. DNA for the CDR3: TGTGCCTGGAGTGTTAGCAGCGGGAGGGCCTCCGAGCAGTACTTC.

J is TRBJ1-5 and V is TRBV27; D is undetermined. CDR1 is MNHEY, CDR2 SMNVEV, per germline (reference sequence). This CDR3 has 15 amino acids. Trimming stripped 3 bases from V and 0 bases from J, with 9 bases between. CDR3 amino acids: CASSFRWTSNQPQHF. CDR3 nucleotides: TGTGCCAGCAGTTTTCGCTGGACTAGCAATCAGCCCCAGCATTTT.

The CDR3 nucleotides read TGTGCCAGCAGCCGCCCGCTCGGGACAGGGGGTTACGAGCAGTACTTC. Translating gives CASSRPLGTGGYEQYF. The chain employs TRBV11-2 and TRBJ2-7, with 11 bases aligning to TRBD1. The ends lost 5 bases at V and 4 bases at J; junction bases unmatched: 10. Germline V gene data show CDR1 as SGHAT and CDR2 as FQNNGV. The CDR3 spans 16 residues.

The chain has TRBV5-4 and TRBJ2-5; TRBD1 matches at 7 bases. Trimming cost V 0 bases and J 5 bases; bases outside gene matches: 4. The germline V gene has CDR1 SGHNT and CDR2 YYREEE (reference sequence). This CDR3 has 14 residues. CDR3 sequence: CASSLDSRGETQYF. The CDR3 bases are TGTGCCAGCAGCTTGGATTCCAGGGGGGAGACCCAGTACTTC.

This clone was recorded once. J is TRBJ2-2 and V is TRBV25-1; 8 positions match TRBD1. The CDR3 consists of 15 residues. CDR1 and CDR2 from the germline V gene are MGHDK and SYGVNS. The V gene end was trimmed by 5 bases and the J gene end by 7 bases; junction bases not matched to a gene: 9. Here the CDR3 DNA reads TGTGCCAGCAGTCCCACGGACAGGGCGTTCGGGGAGCTGTTTTTT. Its protein product is CASSPTDRAFGELFF. Full variable domain (missing parts from reference TRBV25-1 and TRBJ2-2): EADIYQTPRYLVIGTGKKITLECSQTMGHDKMYWYQQDPGMELHLIHYSYGVNSTEKGDLSSESTVSRIRTEHFPLTLESARPSHTSQYLCASSPTDRAFGELFFGEGSRLTVL.

V and J are TRBV5-1 and TRBJ2-5; 8 positions match TRBD2. CDR1 is SGHRS, CDR2 YFSETQ, per germline. Trimming at V came to 2 bases and at J to 4 bases, leaving 7 bases not matched to a gene. The CDR3 is 15 amino acids. The CDR3 DNA is TGCGCCAGCAGCTTCCCAGGGACTAGTTCAGAGACCCAGTACTTC. Translating it yields CASSFPGTSSETQYF.

This chain joins TRBV7-2 and TRBJ1-5, with D maybe TRBD1 (5 bases). CDR3 length: 16 amino acids. V shed 1 base and J shed 1 base, with 11 bases lying between them. Germline V lookup: CDR1 SGHTA, CDR2 FQGNSA. In DNA form, the CDR3 reads TGTGCCAGCAGCTTAGTAGGGGACGTGAGCAATCAGCCCCAGCATTTT. Its protein is CASSLVGDVSNQPQHF.

This chain connects TRBV29-1 to TRBJ1-1; 8 bases are a match to TRBD1. From germline, CDR1 is SQVTM and CDR2 ANQGSEA. V was clipped by 7 bases and J by 0 bases; unmatched bases: 4. This CDR3 has 13 amino acids. The CDR3, as DNA: TGCAGCGGGACAGGGATCCTGAACACTGAAGCTTTCTTT. Translated: CSGTGILNTEAFF.

There are many counts of this clone. This chain connects TRBV11-1 to TRBJ2-2, with D perhaps TRBD2 (5 bases). This CDR3 contains 14 residues. Trimming removed 2 bases at V and 5 bases at J, with 9 bases between. Germline CDR1 SGHAT, CDR2 FQDESV (reference sequence). CDR3 residues: CASSLLLGTGELFF. DNA of the CDR3: TGTGCCAGCAGCTTACTACTAGGAACCGGGGAGCTGTTTTTT.

The chain couples TRBV6-1 to TRBJ2-7; D is perhaps TRBD1 or TRBD2 (8 bases each). CDR3 length: 14 residues. Germline CDR1 reads MNHNS; CDR2 reads SASEGT. V was pared by 10 bases and J by 6 bases, with 22 bases between. The CDR3 nucleotides are TGTGCCACCCAGGGGGCGGGAGGTTTACCCGAGCAGTACTTC. It is translated as CATQGAGGLPEQYF.

This sequence joins TRBV27 and TRBJ1-3, with no clear D. The CDR3 is 13 residues long. CDR1 is MNHEY, CDR2 SMNVEV, per germline (reference sequence). The ends were cut back, 5 bases at V and 4 bases at J, with 9 bases in the middle. The CDR3 DNA follows: TGTGCCAGCAGTACCCAGACCGGAAACACCATATATTTT. Its translation is CASSTQTGNTIYF.

The sample holds one count of this clone. The CDR3 sequence: CASSFTGDQPQHF. CDR3 sequence (DNA): TGCGCCAGCAGCTTCACAGGGGATCAGCCCCAGCATTTT. V and J are TRBV5-1 and TRBJ1-5; 7 bases align to TRBD1. The junction had 1 base not matched to a gene; V was cut back by 2 bases and J by 5 bases. The CDR3 has 13 residues. Germline loops: CDR1 SGHRS, CDR2 YFSETQ.

The J gene is TRBJ1-5, the V gene TRBV4-1; D uncertain. From germline, CDR1 is MGHRA and CDR2 YSYEKL. The CDR3 totals 16 residues. Trimming shortened V by 3 bases and J by 0 bases, and 12 bases separated the two germline ends. CDR3 in amino acids: CASSQVEVSSNQPQHF. CDR3 bases: TGCGCCAGCAGCCAGGTGGAAGTGTCTAGCAATCAGCCCCAGCATTTT.